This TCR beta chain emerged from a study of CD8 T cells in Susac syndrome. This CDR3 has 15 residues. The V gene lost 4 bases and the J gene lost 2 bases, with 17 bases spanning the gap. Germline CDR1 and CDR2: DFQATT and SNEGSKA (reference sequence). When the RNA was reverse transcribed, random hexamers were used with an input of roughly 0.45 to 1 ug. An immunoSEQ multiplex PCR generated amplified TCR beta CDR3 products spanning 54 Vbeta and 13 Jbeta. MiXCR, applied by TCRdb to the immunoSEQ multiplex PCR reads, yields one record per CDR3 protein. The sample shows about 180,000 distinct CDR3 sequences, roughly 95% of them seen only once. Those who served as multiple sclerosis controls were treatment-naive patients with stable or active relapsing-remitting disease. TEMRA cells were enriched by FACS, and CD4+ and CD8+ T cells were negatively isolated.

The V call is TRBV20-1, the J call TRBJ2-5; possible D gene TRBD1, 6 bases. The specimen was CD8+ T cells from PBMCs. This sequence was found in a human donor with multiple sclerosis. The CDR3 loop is CSATPPGQYQETQYF. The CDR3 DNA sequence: TGCAGTGCTACCCCACCAGGACAGTATCAAGAGACCCAGTACTTC.